This record concerns one TCR beta chain sequence. This clone was counted between two and nine times. Its specific antigen is unknown. Base-call qualities are not available, and no considerably larger clone is one nucleotide away. A single peripheral blood draw of about 116 mL on average was collected from each donor into heparinised tubes. A BD FACSAria II was used to sort naive, central memory, regulatory and stem cell-like memory CD4+ T cells with a panel that included CD45RO, CCR7, CD25, CD127, CD95 and CD27. Every sorted population had a purity above 95%. PBMCs were separated immediately by Lymphoprep density gradient centrifugation and were stained directly, without being cultured. So that batch effects would be minimized, each experiment stained and sorted samples in pairs, pairing one healthy donor with one patient. Inclusive of the bounding cysteine and valine, the CDR3 is 13 residues long. CDR3 DNA only is kept here, 39 bases in frame from base 1. V lost 4 bases and J lost 5 bases; the stretch between them is 13 bases long. In the germline V gene, CDR1 corresponds to SGHDT and CDR2 to YYEEEE.

This sample was taken from a study of beta chain features in type 1 diabetes (dated by TCRdb to 2016 to 2019). For the wider study: Patients and healthy donors did not differ in mean age, gender distribution, total cell number or subset yield. Whereas all 28 donors provided naive and central memory subsets, regulatory and stem cell-like memory subsets were isolated from just 8 patients and about 8 healthy donors. Across all samples, some 110,000,000 sorted cells were examined, and cell number per subset correlated strongly with RNA yield. In the study, TCRB repertoires of sorted circulating CD4+ T cell subsets from recently diagnosed type 1 diabetes patients were compared with those of matched healthy donors.

The entire isolated RNA was reverse transcribed using the High Capacity cDNA Reverse Transcription Kit, and thus expressed TCRB transcripts were sequenced. Deep immunoSEQ sequencing was performed on naive, central memory and regulatory T cell samples, with an average of roughly 3.5 million total reads per sample. After sorted cells were lysed in RLT buffer, RNA was extracted with DNase-treated RNeasy Micro or Mini kits, with the choice depending on cell number. Each cell subset was processed on its own to prevent cross-contamination, while patient and healthy donor samples were processed together. The immunoSEQ multiplex PCR was used to amplify TCRB sequences from cDNA, yielding 87-bp fragments that span the CDR3 region. Sequencing of the amplicons was performed on the Illumina HiSeq platform. Under the source paper's analysis protocol: PCR bias was computationally corrected using synthetic template baselines, reads within Hamming distance 2 were collapsed, and singletons that could not be merged were discarded. Reads were aligned against IMGT to assign V, D and J genes, CDR3 length and insertions or deletions at six rearrangement sites. Within each subset, clonotype counts were normalized to sorted cell number, after which true diversity and Gini coefficients were computed with the tcR R package. The overlap coefficient, calculated on TCRB nucleotide sequences, was used to measure repertoire sharing. This immuneACCESS table, as held by TCRdb, lists in-frame sequences with V and J called but not all clones. Of the missing ones, under half trace to an unresolved V gene in checked studies; the others have no known cause. V and J calls and clone size are given by that table; D and trimming were obtained from the DNA. The sample table holds about 300,000 clones, of which about 7.8% were seen once. The top ten hold roughly 0.94% of the sample.

What the authors observed across the whole study: Because cDNA rather than genomic DNA was sequenced, highly expressing activated cells could have been over-represented, although no difference in activation and CD3 levels was found between groups. Shorter templates might have been favored by PCR, but patient and control samples were amplified and corrected together, so both groups would have been affected equally by any skew. Because the HLA sub-analyses included only small numbers of individuals, any influence of HLA type on TCRB rearrangement was left unresolved. Patients with type 1 diabetes made fewer insertions and deleted more nucleotides at VDJ recombination sites, implying thymic rearrangement abnormalities. Type 1 diabetes patients showed a moderate but significant shortening of TCRB CDR3 length in all four CD4+ subsets. The naive, central memory and regulatory TCRB repertoires appeared to resemble one another more closely among patients than among healthy donors.

This TCR came from a woman under 30 in good health. Sample: central memory CD4+ T cells from blood. The V and J genes are TRBV5-6 and TRBJ2-7; the D gene could be either TRBD1 or TRBD2, each agreeing at 5 bases. CDR3 region: CASSIRDRNEQYV. The DNA is TGTGCCAGCAGCATCCGGGACCGCAACGAGCAGTACGTC.